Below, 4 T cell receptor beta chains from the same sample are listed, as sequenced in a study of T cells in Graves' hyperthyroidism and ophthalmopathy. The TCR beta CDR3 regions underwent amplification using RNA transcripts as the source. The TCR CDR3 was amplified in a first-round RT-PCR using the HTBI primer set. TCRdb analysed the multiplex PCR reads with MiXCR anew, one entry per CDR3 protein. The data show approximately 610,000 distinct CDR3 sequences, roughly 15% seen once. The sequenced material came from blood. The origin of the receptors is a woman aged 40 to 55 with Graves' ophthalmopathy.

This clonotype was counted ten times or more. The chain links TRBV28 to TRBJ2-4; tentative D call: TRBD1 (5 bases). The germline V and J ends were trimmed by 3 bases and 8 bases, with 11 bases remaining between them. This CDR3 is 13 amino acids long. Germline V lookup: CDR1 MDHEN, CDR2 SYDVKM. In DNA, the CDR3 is TGTGCCAGCAGTTTTATCCAGGGATACATTCAGTACTTC. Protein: CASSFIQGYIQYF.

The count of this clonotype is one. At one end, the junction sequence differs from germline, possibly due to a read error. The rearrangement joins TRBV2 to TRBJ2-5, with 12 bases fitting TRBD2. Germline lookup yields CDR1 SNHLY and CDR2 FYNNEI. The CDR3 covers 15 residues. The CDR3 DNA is TGTGCCAGCAGTGAAACGCTAGGACTAGCGGGAACCCAGCAATTC. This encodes CASSETLGLAGTQQF.

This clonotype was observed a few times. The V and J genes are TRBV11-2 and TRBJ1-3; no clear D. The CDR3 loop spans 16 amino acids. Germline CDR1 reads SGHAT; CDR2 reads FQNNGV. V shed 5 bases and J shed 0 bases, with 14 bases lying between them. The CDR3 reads CASSPLGSSSGNTIYF. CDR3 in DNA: TGTGCCAGCAGCCCCCTCGGATCGAGCTCTGGAAACACCATATATTTT.

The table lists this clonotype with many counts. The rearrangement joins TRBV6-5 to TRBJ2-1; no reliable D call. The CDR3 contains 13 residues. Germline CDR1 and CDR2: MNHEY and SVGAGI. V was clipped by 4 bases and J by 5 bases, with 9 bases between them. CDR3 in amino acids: CASSSPTHNEQFF. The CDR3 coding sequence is TGTGCCAGCAGTTCCCCGACCCACAATGAGCAGTTCTTC.